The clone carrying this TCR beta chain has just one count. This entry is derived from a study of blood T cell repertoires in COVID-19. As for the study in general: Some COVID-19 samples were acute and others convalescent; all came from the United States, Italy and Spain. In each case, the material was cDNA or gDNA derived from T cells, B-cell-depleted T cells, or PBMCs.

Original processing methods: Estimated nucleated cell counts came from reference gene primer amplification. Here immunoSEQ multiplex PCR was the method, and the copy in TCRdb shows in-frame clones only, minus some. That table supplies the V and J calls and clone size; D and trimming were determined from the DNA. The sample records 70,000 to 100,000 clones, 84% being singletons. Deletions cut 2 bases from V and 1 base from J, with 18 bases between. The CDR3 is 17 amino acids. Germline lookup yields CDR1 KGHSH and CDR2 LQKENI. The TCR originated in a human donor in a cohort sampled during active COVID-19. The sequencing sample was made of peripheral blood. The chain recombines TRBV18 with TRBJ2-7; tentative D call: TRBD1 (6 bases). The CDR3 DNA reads TGTGCCAGCTCACCAGAAGGGGGTGGTTTTAAATCCTACGAGCAGTACTTC. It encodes CASSPEGGGFKSYEQYF.